The rows below give T cell receptor beta chains drawn from one sample of a study of blood T cell dynamics during melanoma immunotherapy. Clones were sequenced by immunoSEQ multiplex PCR, and TCRdb holds only the in-frame ones, with some missing. The sample lists 7,800 or so clones; roughly four fifths were seen once. The sample consisted of blood, taken from a patient treated with checkpoint blockade. The receptors here all came from a human donor with melanoma. Both conserved end residues are trimmed from each CDR3. Each record gives: CDR3 protein, V gene, clone size. The size of a clone is reported for some rows only, either as once, few or many, or as a class for expanded clones.

ASSIRGQGAYEQY,TRBV9,NA
ASSPGGGGGYGETQY,TRBV5-1,NA
AISESGEGSPLH,TRBV10-3,NA
ASSAAGGPHEQF,TRBV6-4,NA
ASSLAQGASHEQY,TRBV5-6,NA
ASSIGVGTTDTQY,TRBV19,once
AISVRAEQY,TRBV10-3,NA
ASSVATSAGELF,TRBV14,NA
ASSLIRLSYGYT,TRBV5-6,once
ASSESTSGVSYNEQF,TRBV6-1,NA
ASSLVGQGSGNTIY,TRBV5-6,few
ASSPALLGETQY,TRBV9,NA
ASSLFGGNTGELF,TRBV5-4,few
ASSPSRGYNEQF,TRBV7-8,NA
ASHWRRGDPGELF,TRBV6-1,NA
ASSFQGDYGYT,TRBV5-6,NA
ASSYFRTGGGYGYT,TRBV6-5,NA
ASSYSETFGKLF,TRBV6-5,NA
ASSLAGTANSPLH,TRBV5-4,NA
ASSYTGTRNIQY,TRBV5-6,NA
ASSLVQGSPLH,TRBV5-1,NA
ASSSQVYNSPLH,TRBV19,NA
ASSYGGRGDTQY,TRBV6-6,NA
ASSPSGNHNYGYT,TRBV7-6,NA
ASSLTGEVYNEQF,TRBV5-1,NA
ASSLVAGGYYEQY,TRBV5-1,NA
ASSPTSGGAAEQF,TRBV6-1,NA
ASSFSGSDTQY,TRBV6-4,NA
ASSPPARGADTQY,TRBV5-5,NA
ASSPAGQFQETQY,TRBV7-9,once
ASSISGWETQY,TRBV19,NA
ASSLQSSGANVLT,TRBV5-1,NA
ASSLASGGPTGVTQY,TRBV28,NA
ASGQGGFTDTQY,TRBV5-1,NA
ASSLSGYEQY,TRBV5-1,NA
ASSSRTSGGMETQY,TRBV11-2,NA
AWSAFEGDGYT,TRBV30,NA
ASSLEVLLF,TRBV7-8,NA